This note documents a single T cell receptor (beta chain) sequence. Sequenced by immunoSEQ multiplex PCR; TCRdb stores in-frame clones only, minus some. The repertoire has tens of thousands of clones, 91% of them found once; the top ten carry approximately 2%. This CDR3 is 13 amino acids long. Looked up from germline, CDR1 is LNHDA and CDR2 is SQIVND (reference sequence). The V and J ends lost 0 bases and 7 bases respectively, with 10 bases between them. The data originate from a study of T cell changes during pregnancy in multiple sclerosis. The rearrangement links TRBV19 to TRBJ2-7, with a possible D match to TRBD2 (5 bases). The sequencing here drew on CD4+ T cells from peripheral blood mononuclear cells, taken after pregnancy. The clonotype comes from a female donor in good health, enrolled as a control in a pregnancy study. CDR3 DNA: TGTGCCAGTAGTATAGATAGGTCGGGGGAGCAGTACTTC. This gives the protein CASSIDRSGEQYF.